This note documents a single T cell receptor (beta chain) sequence. Antigen: not known. The data are from a study of STAT5B mutations in CD4+ large granular lymphocyte leukemia. Study outcomes and limitations: Compared with healthy controls (2/35), patient top clones favored TRBV06 (8/27). Patient CD4-sorted repertoires stayed more clonal than healthy ones after leukemic-clone removal.

Sequencing was performed with immunoSEQ multiplex PCR; in TCRdb, only in-frame clones are kept and a portion is missing. The top ten hold 3.6% of the sample, which has roughly 40,000 clones, about four fifths seen once. Trimming took 6 bases from V and 3 from J, leaving 12 bases between them. There are 15 residues in the CDR3. Germline lookup yields CDR1 LNHDA and CDR2 SQIVND (reference sequence). Sequencing was carried out using CD4+ T cells from blood buffy coats. The TCR comes from a human donor in good health. The genes are TRBV19 and TRBJ1-6, with D perhaps TRBD1 (6 bases). The DNA for the CDR3 is TGTGCCAGTAGCCAAGGGGGTGGCTATAATTCACCCCTCCACTTT. Translating it yields CASSQGGGYNSPLHF.